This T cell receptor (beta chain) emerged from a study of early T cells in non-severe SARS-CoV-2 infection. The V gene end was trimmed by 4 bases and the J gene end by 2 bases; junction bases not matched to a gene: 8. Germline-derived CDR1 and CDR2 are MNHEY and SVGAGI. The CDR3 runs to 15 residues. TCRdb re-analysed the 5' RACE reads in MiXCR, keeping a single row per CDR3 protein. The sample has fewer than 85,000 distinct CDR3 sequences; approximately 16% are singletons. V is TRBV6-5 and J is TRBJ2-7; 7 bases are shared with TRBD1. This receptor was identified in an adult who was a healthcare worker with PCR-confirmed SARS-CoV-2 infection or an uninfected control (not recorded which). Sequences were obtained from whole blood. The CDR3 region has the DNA TGTGCCAGCAGTTCACCGGGACAGCTCACCTACGAGCAGTACTTC. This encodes CASSSPGQLTYEQYF.